This entry lists 7 T cell receptor beta chains sequenced from one sample in a study of technical replicates of blood from a few donors. Sequencing used immunoSEQ multiplex PCR; TCRdb keeps in-frame clones, though not all of them. The sample includes under 85,000 clones, about 92% of them seen just once. Sequencing used T cells isolated from PBMCs. The source is a human donor in good health.

The gene calls are TRBV5-6 and TRBJ2-2; possibly TRBD2 for D (6 bases). Germline values: CDR1 SGHDT, CDR2 YYEEEE. The V and J ends lost 0 bases and 4 bases respectively, with 16 bases between them. The CDR3 totals 17 residues. The chain's CDR3 is CASSLGFRGRFTGELFF. CDR3 coding DNA: TGTGCCAGCAGCTTGGGCTTTCGGGGGAGATTCACCGGGGAGCTGTTTTTT.

The chain carries TRBV27 and TRBJ2-7; TRBD2 matches at 13 bases. This CDR3 comprises 15 residues. With 8 bases clipped from V and 3 bases from J, the junction kept 7 bases outside the gene matches. The germline V gene has CDR1 MNHEY and CDR2 SMNVEV (reference sequence). CDR3 protein: CASSLGTSGIYEQYF. The CDR3 region has the DNA TGTGCCAGCTCCCTCGGGACTAGCGGGATCTACGAGCAGTACTTC.

The chain combines TRBV28 with TRBJ1-2; D call uncertain. Germline CDR1 reads MDHEN; CDR2 reads SYDVKM. V was shortened by 5 bases and J by 7 bases, with 17 bases between the two germline ends. The CDR3 has 14 amino acids. In DNA, the CDR3 is TGTGCCAGCAGTCTTGAACGGGATTTCGGTGGCTACACCTTC. Translating it yields CASSLERDFGGYTF.

This clone was seen a handful of times. The V gene is TRBV7-9, the J gene TRBJ1-2, with TRBD1 matching 9 bases. The CDR3 runs to 14 residues. The ends lost 5 bases at V and 2 bases at J; junction bases unmatched: 3. The germline V gene has CDR1 SEHNR and CDR2 FQNEAQ (reference sequence). CDR3 loop: CASSVGQGNYGYTF. CDR3 bases: TGTGCCAGCAGCGTAGGACAGGGGAACTATGGCTACACCTTC.

The J gene is TRBJ2-7, the V gene TRBV4-2; weak D call: TRBD2 (6 bases). CDR3 length equals 15 residues. Trimming stripped 2 bases from V and 3 bases from J, with 14 bases between. The germline V gene encodes CDR1 LGHNA and CDR2 YNFKEQ. The CDR3 reads CASSQPGTGSYEQYF. In nucleotides, the CDR3 is TGTGCCAGCAGCCAACCCGGGACTGGGAGCTACGAGCAGTACTTC.

CDR3 residues: CASTKWGTPTGELFF. For the CDR3, the DNA is TGTGCCAGCACCAAATGGGGGACACCCACCGGGGAGCTGTTTTTT. V gene TRBV6-1 combines with J gene TRBJ2-2; tentatively, D is TRBD1 (6 bases). V was trimmed by 7 bases and J by 4 bases, leaving 16 bases between them. The CDR3 is made up of 15 amino acids. Germline V gene sequence: CDR1 MNHNS, CDR2 SASEGT.

The rearrangement links TRBV7-6 to TRBJ2-3, with 9 nucleotides matching TRBD2. In germline, CDR1 is SGHVS, CDR2 FNYEAQ. After removal of 8 bases from V and 4 bases from J, the junction contained 10 bases not matched to a gene. The CDR3 has 15 residues. The CDR3 nucleotides read TGTGCCAGCGGTGTAGCGGGAGCCGGTGCAGATACGCAGTATTTT. Translation: CASGVAGAGADTQYF.